A single sample gave rise to the 16 T cell receptor beta chains below, sequenced in a study of T cells expressing NK-cell markers. TCRdb re-called the 5' RACE reads and shows each CDR3 protein once, DNA omitted. This table holds around 260,000 distinct CDR3 sequences. The sequenced sample was blood T cells: a sorted CD56 or NKG2C T cell subset, CD4+ or CD8+ T cells, or bulk PBMC T cells (not recorded which). The origin of the receptors is a woman between 18 and 70 years old in good health.

V gene TRBV28 combines with J gene TRBJ2-5; lacking DNA, the TRBD1 call made by TCRdb goes unchecked. Germline loops: CDR1 MDHEN, CDR2 SYDVKM. This CDR3 has 17 amino acids. The chain's CDR3 is CASSLARWDRMQETQYF.

The chain recombines TRBV30 with TRBJ2-3; absent DNA, TCRdb's TRBD1 call cannot be checked. The CDR3 has 15 amino acids. Per germline, CDR1 GTSNPN and CDR2 SVGIG (reference sequence). This CDR3 reads CASTGTMTRTDTQYF. Combining the CDR3 with reference TRBV30 and TRBJ2-3 gives the whole variable domain SQTIHQWPATLVQPVGSPLSLECTVEGTSNPNLYWYRQAAGRGLQLLFYSVGIGQISSEVPQNLSASRPQDRQFILSSKKLLLSDSGFYLCASTGTMTRTDTQYFGPGTRLTVL.

The chain couples TRBV6-1 to TRBJ1-3. The germline V gene encodes CDR1 MNHNS and CDR2 SASEGT. The CDR3 contains 14 residues. CDR3 loop: CASRRTGSGNTIYF.

V and J are TRBV21-1 and TRBJ2-7; the D call from TCRdb, TRBD2, cannot be confirmed without DNA. TRBV21-1 is recorded as a pseudogene. The length of the CDR3 is 16 residues. CDR3 protein: CASSKARTSGAYEQYF.

The CDR3 region is CASSFRIAANQETQYF. The V call is TRBV28, the J call TRBJ2-5; the TCRdb D gene call, TRBD2, has no DNA to confirm it. Germline CDR1 reads MDHEN; CDR2 reads SYDVKM. The CDR3 length is 16 residues.

The V and J genes are TRBV4-2 and TRBJ1-1. CDR1 and CDR2 from the germline V gene are LGHNA and YNFKEQ. The CDR3 has 16 amino acids. This CDR3 reads CASSPFGESKNTEAFF.

The genes are TRBV6-1 and TRBJ1-1; TCRdb selects TRBD1, and the lack of DNA leaves this call unchecked. The germline gives CDR1 MNHNS, CDR2 SASEGT. The CDR3 consists of 16 residues. CDR3 sequence reads: CASRDGQGRMNTEAFF.

This chain links TRBV20-1 with TRBJ2-6; without DNA, the TCRdb call of TRBD2 cannot be checked. The germline V gene has CDR1 DFQATT and CDR2 SNEGSKA (reference sequence). The CDR3 length is 16 residues. The CDR3 protein is CSAPTSGRFRANVLTF.

The J gene is TRBJ2-5, the V gene TRBV5-1; checking the TCRdb D call of TRBD1 is not possible without DNA. Germline lookup yields CDR1 SGHRS and CDR2 YFSETQ. The CDR3 loop spans 15 amino acids. The CDR3 protein is CASSPLRDPGETQYF.

J is TRBJ2-4 and V is TRBV6-1; TCRdb's D call, TRBD2, is unchecked because there is no DNA. The CDR3 covers 18 residues. Looked up from germline, CDR1 is MNHNS and CDR2 is SASEGT. CDR3 sequence: CASSADPQFTLAKNIQYF.

The CDR3 spells CASSRQGLNYGYTF. The chain employs TRBV6-2 or TRBV6-3 and TRBJ1-2; TCRdb selects TRBD1, and the lack of DNA leaves this call unchecked. Germline CDR1 and CDR2: MNHEY and SVGEGT. The CDR3 is 14 amino acids.

The rearrangement links TRBV20-1 to TRBJ2-1; as DNA is missing, the TRBD1 call by TCRdb cannot be tested. Germline assignment: CDR1 DFQATT and CDR2 SNEGSKA (reference sequence). The CDR3 is made up of 15 amino acids. CDR3 in amino acids: CSATRGRDKYNEQFF.

The rearrangement links TRBV25-1 to TRBJ1-2; TCRdb proposes TRBD1, but this gene call is untestable without DNA. The CDR3 totals 13 residues. Per germline, CDR1 MGHDK and CDR2 SYGVNS. CDR3 loop: CASSDRDTMGHTF.

This chain joins TRBV12-3 or TRBV12-4 and TRBJ2-6; TCRdb's D gene call, TRBD1, goes unchecked for lack of DNA. CDR3 length equals 16 residues. CDR3 loop: CASSPRGSSGANVLTF.

The chain couples TRBV29-1 to TRBJ2-5; the TCRdb call, TRBD2, lacks DNA for checking. The CDR3 sequence is 13 residues long. The V gene's germline CDR1 is SQVTM and CDR2 ANQGSEA. CDR3 region: CSVDPSGGETQYF.

The genes are TRBV7-9 and TRBJ2-2; TCRdb designates TRBD2, a call that cannot be tested without DNA. CDR1 SEHNR and CDR2 FQNEAQ come from the germline V gene (reference sequence). CDR3 size: 16 residues. CDR3 protein: CASRRASGGNTGELFF.